A selection of T cell receptor beta chains follows, all from one sample in a study of T cell responses to AZD1222 COVID-19 vaccine. TCRdb's table, derived via immunoSEQ multiplex PCR, lists solely in-frame clones and lacks some. The sample has more than 95,000 clones, about 88% seen once. Sequencing used peripheral blood, obtained on day 0 of AZD1222 vaccination. The origin of the receptors is an adult in good health. The CDR3 runs from the conserved cysteine through the conserved F or W. The order of the fields is J gene, D gene, clone size, V gene, CDR3 DNA, CDR3 protein. A D gene is named only where the DNA matches it firmly. The size field is filled for only some rows; it gives once, few, many or a size class.

TRBJ2-7	TRBD2	NA	TRBV3-1/TRBV3-2	TGTGCCAGCAGCCAGCTAGCGGGGGGGCACCTAACCCTCTACGAGCAGTACTTC	CASSQLAGGHLTLYEQYF
TRBJ1-4	NA	NA	TRBV4-1	TGCGCCAGCAGCCGGGCCGACAGCTCGGCTGAAAAACTGTTTTTT	CASSRADSSAEKLFF
TRBJ2-2	TRBD2	NA	TRBV18	TGTGCCAGCTCAATTACTAGCGACCCGAACACCGGGGAGCTGTTTTTT	CASSITSDPNTGELFF
TRBJ2-1	NA	NA	TRBV30	TGTGCCCGAGCGAAGGGGTACAATGAGCAGTTCTTC	CARAKGYNEQFF
TRBJ2-7	NA	NA	TRBV27	TGTGCCAGCAGTTTATCGAAGGGAGCCTACGAGCAGTACTTC	CASSLSKGAYEQYF
TRBJ1-1	TRBD1	NA	TRBV6-5	TGTGCCAGCAGTTACTTGGACAGGGGGCTGGGGACTGAAGCTTTCTTT	CASSYLDRGLGTEAFF
TRBJ1-1	NA	NA	TRBV3-1/TRBV3-2	TGTGCCAGCAGTCAATGGAGGACGGGTGAAGCTTTCTTT	CASSQWRTGEAFF
TRBJ2-3	TRBD2	NA	TRBV5-1	TGCGCCAGCAGCTTGCGGGGGGGCCGAACAGATACGCAGTATTTT	CASSLRGGRTDTQYF
TRBJ2-2	TRBD2	NA	TRBV27	TGTGCCAGCAGTTTAAGGCTAGCGGGAACCGGGGAGCTGTTTTTT	CASSLRLAGTGELFF
TRBJ1-1	NA	once	TRBV4-2	TGTGCCAGCAGCCAGGGTGGGCAGCGAGCTGAAGCTTTCTTT	CASSQGGQRAEAFF
TRBJ2-3	NA	NA	TRBV6-4	TGTGCCAGCAGTATACGTGATGAGTCAGATACGCAGTATTTT	CASSIRDESDTQYF
TRBJ1-6	NA	NA	TRBV5-1	TGCGCCACCAAGGACGGAGTAAATTCACCCCTCCACTTT	CATKDGVNSPLHF
TRBJ2-7	TRBD1	NA	TRBV27	TGTGCCAGCAGTATGGGACAGTCCTACGAGCAGTACTTC	CASSMGQSYEQYF
TRBJ2-7	NA	once	TRBV7-6	TGTGCCAGCAGCTTAGATGAGGGAGTATCCTACGAGCAGTACTTC	CASSLDEGVSYEQYF
TRBJ1-3	NA	NA	TRBV6-5	TGTGCCAGCAGCCGACAGGGAAACACCATATATTTT	CASSRQGNTIYF
TRBJ1-5	NA	NA	TRBV29-1	TGCAGCGTTGAATTGGGGGGGGGTCAGCCCCAGCATTTT	CSVELGGGQPQHF
TRBJ2-1	NA	NA	TRBV9	TGTGCCAGCAGCGTCCAGGGCGAGGGGCAGTTCTTC	CASSVQGEGQFF
TRBJ1-6	NA	NA	TRBV10-3	TGTGCCATCAGTCACCCGCCAGGGTCGAGCTCCTATAATTCACCCCTCCACTTT	CAISHPPGSSSYNSPLHF
TRBJ1-3	NA	NA	TRBV18	TGTGCCAGCTCACCATTGGGGGCTGGAAACACCATATATTTT	CASSPLGAGNTIYF
TRBJ1-1	TRBD1	NA	TRBV30	TGTGCCTGGGGGGACAGGGGGCGCGGAGCTTTCTTT	CAWGDRGRGAFF
TRBJ2-2	NA	NA	TRBV18	TGTGCCAGCTCACCGTTAGGGTTCGGGACCGGGGAGCTGTTTTTT	CASSPLGFGTGELFF
TRBJ1-2	NA	NA	TRBV30	TGTGCCGGAGAGCTGGGGGCGTCCTATGGCTACACCTTC	CAGELGASYGYTF
TRBJ1-3	NA	NA	TRBV7-9	TGTGCCAGCAGCTTAGTGAACACCATATATTTT	CASSLVNTIYF
TRBJ1-1	NA	NA	TRBV9	TGTGCCAGCAGCTCAACGGAGGGGATGAACACTGAAGCTTTCTTT	CASSSTEGMNTEAFF
TRBJ1-3	NA	NA	TRBV28	TGTGCCAGCGTAGGAAGGGGGTACTCTGGAAACACCATATATTTT	CASVGRGYSGNTIYF
TRBJ1-3	NA	NA	TRBV18	TGTGCCAGCTCACCCCTCGGTCCGGCGACCTCTGGAAACACCATATATTTT	CASSPLGPATSGNTIYF
TRBJ1-2	TRBD1	NA	TRBV4-1	TGCGCCAGCAGCCTAGGACAGGGGGCGTATTCTGGCTACACCTTC	CASSLGQGAYSGYTF
TRBJ1-1	NA	NA	TRBV9	TGTGCCAGCAGCGTAGGCGGGGGGCTGAGTACTGAAGCTTTCTTT	CASSVGGGLSTEAFF
TRBJ1-3	NA	NA	TRBV10-3	TGTGCCATCAGTGAGGGGGAACTCTCTGGAAACACCATATATTTT	CAISEGELSGNTIYF
TRBJ1-6	NA	NA	TRBV5-1	TGCGCCAGCAGCTTGGAAGCAGGTTCCACGTATAATTCACCCCTCCACTTT	CASSLEAGSTYNSPLHF
TRBJ1-1	NA	once	TRBV5-1	TGCGCCAGCAGCTTGGATACGGGCCTGAACACTGAAGCTTTCTTT	CASSLDTGLNTEAFF
TRBJ2-2	NA	once	TRBV10-2	TGCGCCAGCAGTGGCCTCCCCAGCGGTATTGGGGAGCTGTTTTTT	CASSGLPSGIGELFF